This T cell receptor (beta chain) was obtained from a study of glioma-infiltrating T cells. The iRepertoire nested amplicon-rescue multiplex PCR amplified TCR alpha and beta CDR3s from RNA. TCRdb passed the multiplex PCR reads through MiXCR, listing each CDR3 protein once. Of roughly 120,000 distinct CDR3 sequences in the sample, about 23% were seen once. CDR3 length: 14 residues. V dropped 5 bases and J dropped 4; count of bases not matched to a gene: 7. Germline values: CDR1 SGHTA, CDR2 FQGNSA. Sequencing used glioma tissue, nonneoplastic brain tissue, or PBMCs (not recorded which). This rearrangement joins TRBV7-2 to TRBJ2-7; 8 bases line up with TRBD1. The sequence derives from a human donor with low-grade glioma or glioblastoma, undergoing nonglioma brain surgery, or in good health (not recorded which). The CDR3 DNA reads as TGTGCCAGCAGCGCAGGACAGGGAGGATACGAGCAGTACTTC. Protein product: CASSAGQGGYEQYF.